The 16 T cell receptor beta chains below all came from one sample that was sequenced in a study of blood T cell repertoires in COVID-19. Clones were read by immunoSEQ multiplex PCR, and TCRdb kept only the in-frame ones, dropping some. Here the sample spans tens of thousands of clones, around nine tenths being singletons. Material: peripheral blood. All receptors come from a man between 65 and 79 years old with acute or convalescent COVID-19.

The rearrangement links TRBV11-2 to TRBJ2-1, with TRBD2 matching over 9 bases. This CDR3 is 18 amino acids long. The V gene's germline CDR1 is SGHAT and CDR2 FQNNGV. J lost 0 bases, V lost 8 bases, and 14 bases had no gene match. In nucleotides, the CDR3 is TGTGCCAGCCAATCTAGCGGGAAGCTCCTTAGCTCCTACAATGAGCAGTTCTTC. Protein product: CASQSSGKLLSSYNEQFF.

V gene TRBV15 combines with J gene TRBJ1-1, with 10 positions matching TRBD1. Germline CDR1 LNHNV, CDR2 YYDKDF (reference sequence). CDR3 size: 15 residues. Trimming at V came to 3 bases and at J to 7 bases, leaving 8 bases not matched to a gene. CDR3 sequence (DNA): TGTGCCACCAGCAGGGGCGGGACAGGGGATATTGAAGCTTTCTTT. It specifies CATSRGGTGDIEAFF.

The chain carries TRBV9 and TRBJ1-1; 7 bases map to TRBD1. Looked up from germline, CDR1 is SGDLS and CDR2 is YYNGEE. The CDR3 spans 15 residues. Losses at the gene ends were 4 bases for V and 0 bases for J; bases not matched to a gene: 6. The CDR3 bases are TGTGCCAGCAGCCGTCCGACAGGGATGAACACTGAAGCTTTCTTT. Its protein product is CASSRPTGMNTEAFF.

This clone was counted a few times. The chain uses TRBV19 and TRBJ2-2; 7 bases match TRBD1. Germline V gives CDR1 LNHDA, CDR2 SQIVND (reference sequence). The CDR3 covers 16 residues. Germline trimming cut 1 base from V and 0 bases from J; bases unmatched to any gene: 2. CDR3 sequence reads: CASSIGGTANTGELFF. For the CDR3, the DNA is TGTGCCAGTAGTATAGGTGGGACAGCGAACACCGGGGAGCTGTTTTTT.

This clone was recorded a few times. The V gene is TRBV7-2, the J gene TRBJ2-1; the match to TRBD2 covers 11 bases. Germline CDR1 SGHTA, CDR2 FQGNSA. The CDR3 extends over 15 amino acids. V lost 4 bases, J lost 9 bases, and 8 bases stayed unmatched. CDR3 in DNA: TGTGCCAGCAGCTCGGTAATAGCGGGAGGGGTTGAGCAGTTCTTC. Its translation: CASSSVIAGGVEQFF.

The chain combines TRBV18 with TRBJ1-4; D unclear. V gave up 6 bases and J gave up 6 bases, with 8 bases separating them. The CDR3 covers 12 residues. Per germline, CDR1 KGHSH and CDR2 LQKENI. The CDR3, as DNA: TGTGCCAGCTCCGATCAGGATGAAAAACTGTTTTTT. This encodes CASSDQDEKLFF.

The rearrangement joins TRBV6-1 to TRBJ2-7; TRBD2 matches 8 bases. Per germline, CDR1 MNHNS and CDR2 SASEGT. The CDR3 is made up of 15 amino acids. The V and J ends lost 5 bases and 3 bases, in that order; junction bases with no gene match: 9. CDR3 region: CASSPTSGSFYEQYF. In DNA, the CDR3 is TGTGCCAGCAGTCCCACGAGCGGGAGTTTCTACGAGCAGTACTTC.

The chain couples TRBV3-1 (or the pseudogene TRBV3-2) to TRBJ2-1, with D possibly being TRBD2 (6 bases). The CDR3 runs to 14 residues. Trimming removed 3 bases at V and 5 bases at J, with 11 bases between. In germline, CDR1 is LGHDT, CDR2 YNNKEL (reference sequence). CDR3 DNA: TGTGCCAGCAGCCAGCGGGACGGTAACAATGAGCAGTTCTTC. It yields the protein CASSQRDGNNEQFF.

The genes are TRBV7-3 and TRBJ2-2; 8 nucleotides agree with TRBD1. The trim removed 1 base at V and 1 base at J, leaving 14 bases unmatched. Germline CDR1 is SGHTA and CDR2 is FQGTGA. This CDR3 comprises 20 residues. The CDR3 DNA reads TGTGCCAGCAGCTTAATAAATCATCGTACCGGGACAGGGAACACCGGGGAGCTGTTTTTT. Translation gives CASSLINHRTGTGNTGELFF.

The rearrangement joins TRBV7-7 to TRBJ2-3, with D perhaps TRBD1 (5 bases). CDR3 length: 13 residues. V shed 2 bases and J shed 4 bases, with 7 bases lying between them. In germline, CDR1 is SSHAT, CDR2 FNYEAQ (reference sequence). The CDR3 is CASSLRGADTQYF. CDR3 in DNA: TGTGCCAGCAGCTTAAGGGGTGCAGATACGCAGTATTTT.

The gene calls are TRBV5-4 and TRBJ2-1; 7 bases are shared with TRBD2. Germline V CDR1 and CDR2: SGHNT, YYREEE (reference sequence). V shed 4 bases, J shed 5 bases, and the junction held 9 bases outside the gene matches. There are 15 residues in the CDR3. CDR3 DNA: TGTGCCAGCAGCCCCTCATGGGGGGGGAACAATGAGCAGTTCTTC. This encodes CASSPSWGGNNEQFF.

V and J are TRBV28 and TRBJ2-1; TRBD2 matches 9 bases. The CDR3 has 16 residues. The germline V gene has CDR1 MDHEN and CDR2 SYDVKM. V lost 2 bases and J lost 4; bases outside the gene matches: 6. The CDR3 DNA follows: TGTGCCAGCAGTTTAGGCGGTAGCGGGAGTTACAATGAGCAGTTCTTC. Protein: CASSLGGSGSYNEQFF.

The chain recombines TRBV14 with TRBJ1-2, with TRBD1 as a possible D gene (5 bases). CDR1 is SGHDN, CDR2 FVKESK, per germline. This CDR3 is 13 amino acids long. The germline V and J ends were trimmed by 1 base and 8 bases, with 11 bases remaining between them. The CDR3 loop reads CASSQGLGAGYTF. CDR3 nucleotide sequence: TGTGCCAGCAGCCAAGGCCTAGGGGCCGGCTACACCTTC.

The V call is TRBV5-1, the J call TRBJ2-2; D might be TRBD1 (6 bases). Trimming cost V 4 bases and J 1 base, with 14 bases left between them. This CDR3 is 16 amino acids long. The germline CDR1 and CDR2 sequences are SGHRS and YFSETQ. The chain's CDR3 is CASSAILTGNTGELFF. As DNA, the CDR3 is TGCGCCAGCAGCGCTATCCTGACAGGGAACACCGGGGAGCTGTTTTTT.

This clone is a singleton in its sample. The rearrangement joins TRBV10-3 to TRBJ2-7, with 7 bases that match TRBD1. The CDR3 spans 15 residues. The germline CDR1 and CDR2 sequences are ENHRY and SYGVKD. V trimming: 6 bases; J trimming: 0 bases; junction bases outside the gene matches: 8. The CDR3 region is CAISPLGTDSYEQYF. In DNA, the CDR3 is TGTGCCATCAGCCCCCTCGGGACAGACTCCTACGAGCAGTACTTC.

This clone has more than one count but fewer than ten. This sequence joins TRBV19 and TRBJ2-7; TRBD1 matches at 8 bases. Germline CDR1 and CDR2: LNHDA and SQIVND (reference sequence). J gave up 3 bases and V 1 base, and 8 bases lay outside the gene matches. The CDR3 spans 16 residues. The CDR3: CASSIGTGTGVYEQYF. CDR3 bases: TGTGCCAGTAGTATAGGGACGGGGACAGGAGTCTACGAGCAGTACTTC.